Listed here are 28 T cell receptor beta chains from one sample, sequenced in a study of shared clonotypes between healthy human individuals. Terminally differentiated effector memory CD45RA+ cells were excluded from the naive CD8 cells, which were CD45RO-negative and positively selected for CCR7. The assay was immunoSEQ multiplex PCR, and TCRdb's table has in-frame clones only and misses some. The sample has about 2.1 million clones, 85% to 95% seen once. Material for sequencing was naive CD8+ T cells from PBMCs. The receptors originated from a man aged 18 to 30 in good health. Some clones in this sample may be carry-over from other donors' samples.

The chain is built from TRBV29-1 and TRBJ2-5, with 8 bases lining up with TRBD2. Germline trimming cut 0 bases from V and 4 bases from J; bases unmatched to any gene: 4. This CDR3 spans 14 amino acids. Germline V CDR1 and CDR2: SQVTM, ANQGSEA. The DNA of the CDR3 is TGCAGCGTTGAAGAATCCCTAGCGGGAGAGACCCAGTACTTC. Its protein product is CSVEESLAGETQYF.

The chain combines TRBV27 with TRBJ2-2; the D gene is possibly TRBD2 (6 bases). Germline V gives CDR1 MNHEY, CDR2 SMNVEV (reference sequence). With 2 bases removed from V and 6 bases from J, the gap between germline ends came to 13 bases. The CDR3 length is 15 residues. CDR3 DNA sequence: TGTGCCAGCAGTTTACTACTAGCTTTGGCCGGGGAGCTGTTTTTT. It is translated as CASSLLLALAGELFF.

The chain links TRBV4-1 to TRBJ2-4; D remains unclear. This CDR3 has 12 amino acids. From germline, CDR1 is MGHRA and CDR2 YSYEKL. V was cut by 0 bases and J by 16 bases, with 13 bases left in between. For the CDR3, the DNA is TGCGCCAGCAGCCAAGAAAGGGTGGTACCCTACTTC. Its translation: CASSQERVVPYF.

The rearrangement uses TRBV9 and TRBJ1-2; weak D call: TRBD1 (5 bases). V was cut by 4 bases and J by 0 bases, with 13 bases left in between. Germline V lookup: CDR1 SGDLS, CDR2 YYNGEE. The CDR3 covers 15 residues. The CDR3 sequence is CASSFSTDANYGYTF. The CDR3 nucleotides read TGTGCCAGCAGCTTCTCGACAGACGCTAACTATGGCTACACCTTC.

The DNA of the CDR3 is TGTGCCAGCAGCTTACGAGGGGTGGGAACCTACAATGAGCAGTTCTTC. Translating gives CASSLRGVGTYNEQFF. The gene calls are TRBV13 and TRBJ2-1; D possibly matches TRBD1 or TRBD2 (5 bases each). Germline CDR1 reads PRHDT; CDR2 reads FYEKMQ (reference sequence). V lost 2 bases and J lost 2, with 13 bases in between. The CDR3 runs 16 residues.

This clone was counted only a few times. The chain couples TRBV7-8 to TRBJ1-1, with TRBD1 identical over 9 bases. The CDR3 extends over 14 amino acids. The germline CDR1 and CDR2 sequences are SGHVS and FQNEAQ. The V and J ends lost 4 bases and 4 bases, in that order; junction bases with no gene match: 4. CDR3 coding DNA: TGTGCCAGCAGCTCCCGGACAGGGGTCACTGAAGCTTTCTTT. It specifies CASSSRTGVTEAFF.

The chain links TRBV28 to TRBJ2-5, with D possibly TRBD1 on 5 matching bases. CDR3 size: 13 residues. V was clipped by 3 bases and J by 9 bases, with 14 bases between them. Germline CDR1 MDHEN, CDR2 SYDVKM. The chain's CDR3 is CASSFNRKVAQYF. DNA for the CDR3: TGTGCCAGCAGTTTTAACAGGAAGGTGGCCCAGTACTTC.

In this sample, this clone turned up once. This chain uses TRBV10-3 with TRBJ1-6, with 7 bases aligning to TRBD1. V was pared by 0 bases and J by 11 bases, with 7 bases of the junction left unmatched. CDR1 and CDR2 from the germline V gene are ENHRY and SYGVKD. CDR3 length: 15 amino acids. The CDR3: CAISESMTGNPPLHF. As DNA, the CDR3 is TGTGCCATCAGTGAGTCGATGACAGGGAATCCACCCCTCCACTTT.

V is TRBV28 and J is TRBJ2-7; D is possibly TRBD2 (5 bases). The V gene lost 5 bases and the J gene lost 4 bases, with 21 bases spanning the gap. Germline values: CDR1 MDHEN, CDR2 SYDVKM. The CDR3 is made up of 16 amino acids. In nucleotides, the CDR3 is TGTGCCAGCAGTCGCCGGACGAGGGAATGGCAATACGAGCAGTACTTC. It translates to CASSRRTREWQYEQYF.

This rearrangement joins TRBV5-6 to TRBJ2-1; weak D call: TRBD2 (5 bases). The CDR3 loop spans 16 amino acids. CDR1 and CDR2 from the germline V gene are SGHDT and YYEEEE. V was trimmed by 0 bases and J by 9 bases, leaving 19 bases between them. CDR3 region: CASSLVGLALPIEQFF. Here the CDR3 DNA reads TGTGCCAGCAGCTTGGTGGGTCTAGCACTACCCATTGAGCAGTTCTTC.

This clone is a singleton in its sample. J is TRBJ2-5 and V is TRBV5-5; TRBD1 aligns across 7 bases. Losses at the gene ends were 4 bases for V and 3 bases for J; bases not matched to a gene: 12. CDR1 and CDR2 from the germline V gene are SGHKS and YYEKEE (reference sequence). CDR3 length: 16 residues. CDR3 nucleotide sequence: TGTGCCAGCAGCCACTACGACAGGGTGGCGGAAGAGACCCAGTACTTC. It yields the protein CASSHYDRVAEETQYF.

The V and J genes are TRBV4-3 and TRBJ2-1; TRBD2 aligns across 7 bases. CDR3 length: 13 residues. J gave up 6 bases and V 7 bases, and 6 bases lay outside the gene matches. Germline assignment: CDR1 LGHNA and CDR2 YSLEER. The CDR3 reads CASNPGGGNEQFF. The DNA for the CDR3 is TGCGCCAGCAACCCGGGAGGTGGCAATGAGCAGTTCTTC.

The DNA for the CDR3 is TGTGCCAGCAGCGAACCGGCGACAGGGGGCTGTTTTTTGAACTATGGCTACACCTTC. Its protein is CASSEPATGGCFLNYGYTF. The chain has TRBV21-1 and TRBJ1-2; the table's D call, TRBD1, was not checked against the DNA. TRBV21-1 is a listed pseudogene. The CDR3 extends over 19 amino acids.

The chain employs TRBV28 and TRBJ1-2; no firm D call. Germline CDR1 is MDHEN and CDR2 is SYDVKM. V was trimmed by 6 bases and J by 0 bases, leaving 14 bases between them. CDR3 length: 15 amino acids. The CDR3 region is CASRFNSRANYGYTF. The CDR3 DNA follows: TGTGCCAGCAGGTTCAACAGCCGGGCTAACTATGGCTACACCTTC.

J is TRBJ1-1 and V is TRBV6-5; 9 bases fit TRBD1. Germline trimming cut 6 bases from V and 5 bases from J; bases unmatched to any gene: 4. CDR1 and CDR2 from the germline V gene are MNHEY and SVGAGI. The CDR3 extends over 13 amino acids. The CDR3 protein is CASRTGGITEAFF. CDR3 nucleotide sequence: TGTGCCAGCAGGACAGGGGGGATTACTGAAGCTTTCTTT.

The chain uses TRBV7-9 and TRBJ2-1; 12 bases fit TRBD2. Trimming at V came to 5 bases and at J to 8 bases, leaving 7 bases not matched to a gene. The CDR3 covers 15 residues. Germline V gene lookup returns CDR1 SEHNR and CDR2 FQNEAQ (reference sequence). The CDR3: CASSPTSGRFYEQFF. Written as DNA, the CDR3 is TGTGCCAGCAGCCCAACTAGCGGGAGGTTCTATGAGCAGTTCTTC.

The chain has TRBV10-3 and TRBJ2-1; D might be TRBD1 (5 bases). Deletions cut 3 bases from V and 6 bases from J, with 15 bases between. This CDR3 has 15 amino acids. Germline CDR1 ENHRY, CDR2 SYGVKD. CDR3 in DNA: TGTGCCATCAGTGAAAGTGCAGGGTTGGTCAATGAGCAGTTCTTC. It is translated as CAISESAGLVNEQFF.

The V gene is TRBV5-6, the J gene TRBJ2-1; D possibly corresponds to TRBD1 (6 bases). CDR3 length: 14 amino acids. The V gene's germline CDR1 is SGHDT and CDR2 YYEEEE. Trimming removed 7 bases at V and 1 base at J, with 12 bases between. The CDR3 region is CASSRTVSYNEQFF. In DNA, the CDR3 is TGTGCCAGCTCCCGGACAGTTTCCTACAATGAGCAGTTCTTC.

The DNA of the CDR3 is TGTGCCAGCAGCCCTCGGGACGGGTCAGGCACTGAAGCTTTCTTT. Translation gives CASSPRDGSGTEAFF. J is TRBJ1-1 and V is TRBV13; a possible D gene is TRBD1 (5 bases). The CDR3 is 15 residues long. Germline V lookup: CDR1 PRHDT, CDR2 FYEKMQ (reference sequence). The V gene lost 5 bases and the J gene lost 4 bases, with 17 bases spanning the gap.

The CDR3 DNA reads as TGTGCCACCGGCGGAGGGGGGAGGGAGGGGCCCCAGCATTTT. Protein product: CATGGGGREGPQHF. V gene TRBV15 combines with J gene TRBJ1-5; D is perhaps TRBD1 (6 bases). The CDR3 extends over 14 amino acids. The germline V gene encodes CDR1 LNHNV and CDR2 YYDKDF (reference sequence). Trimming pared 8 bases from V and 9 bases from J, leaving 20 bases between.

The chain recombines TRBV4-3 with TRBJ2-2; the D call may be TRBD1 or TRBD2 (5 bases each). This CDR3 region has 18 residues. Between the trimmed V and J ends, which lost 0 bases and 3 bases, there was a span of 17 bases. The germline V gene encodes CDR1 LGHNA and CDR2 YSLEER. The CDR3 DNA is TGCGCCAGCAGCCAAGAAGGGGTTTGGGGAGCGGACACCGGGGAGCTGTTTTTT. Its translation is CASSQEGVWGADTGELFF.

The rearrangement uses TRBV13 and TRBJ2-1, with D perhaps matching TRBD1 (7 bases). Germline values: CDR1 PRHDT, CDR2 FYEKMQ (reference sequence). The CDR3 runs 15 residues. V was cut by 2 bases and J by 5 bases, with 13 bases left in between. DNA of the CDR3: TGTGCCAGCAGCTTATGGGGCAGGGGGGACAATGAGCAGTTCTTC. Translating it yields CASSLWGRGDNEQFF.

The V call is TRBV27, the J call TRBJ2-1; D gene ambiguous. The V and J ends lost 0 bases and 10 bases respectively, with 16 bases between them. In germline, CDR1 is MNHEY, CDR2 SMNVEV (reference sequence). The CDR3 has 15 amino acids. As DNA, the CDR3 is TGTGCCAGCAGTTTATCCCAGCTGAATCTAGAGGAGCAGTTCTTC. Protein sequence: CASSLSQLNLEEQFF.

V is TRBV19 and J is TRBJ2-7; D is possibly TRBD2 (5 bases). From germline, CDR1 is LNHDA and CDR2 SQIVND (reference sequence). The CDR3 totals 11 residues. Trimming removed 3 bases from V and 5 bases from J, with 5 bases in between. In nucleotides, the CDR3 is TGTGCCAGTAGTATGGAGGACGAGCAGTACTTC. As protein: CASSMEDEQYF.

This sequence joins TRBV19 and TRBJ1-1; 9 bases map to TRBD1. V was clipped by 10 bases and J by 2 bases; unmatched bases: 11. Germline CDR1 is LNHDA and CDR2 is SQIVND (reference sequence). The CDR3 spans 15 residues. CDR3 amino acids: CATWTGDILNTEAFF. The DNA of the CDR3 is TGTGCCACCTGGACAGGGGACATCCTTAACACTGAAGCTTTCTTT. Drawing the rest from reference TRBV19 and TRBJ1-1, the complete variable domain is DGGITQSPKYLFRKEGQNVTLSCEQNLNHDAMYWYRQDPGQGLRLIYYSQIVNDFQKGDIAEGYSVSREKKESFPLTVTSAQKNPTAFYLCATWTGDILNTEAFFGQGTRLTVV.

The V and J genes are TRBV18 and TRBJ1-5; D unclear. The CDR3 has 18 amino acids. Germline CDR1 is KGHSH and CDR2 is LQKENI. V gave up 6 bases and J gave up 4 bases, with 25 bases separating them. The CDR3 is CASSPTRRGVTMNQPQHF. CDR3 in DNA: TGTGCCAGCTCTCCCACTCGTCGCGGGGTTACAATGAATCAGCCCCAGCATTTT.

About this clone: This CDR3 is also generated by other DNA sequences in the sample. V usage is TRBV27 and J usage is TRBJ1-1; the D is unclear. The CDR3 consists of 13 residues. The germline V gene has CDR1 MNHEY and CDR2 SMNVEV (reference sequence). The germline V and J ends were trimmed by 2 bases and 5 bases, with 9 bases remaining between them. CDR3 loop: CASSLGPRTEAFF. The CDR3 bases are TGTGCCAGCAGTTTAGGACCGAGGACTGAAGCTTTCTTT.

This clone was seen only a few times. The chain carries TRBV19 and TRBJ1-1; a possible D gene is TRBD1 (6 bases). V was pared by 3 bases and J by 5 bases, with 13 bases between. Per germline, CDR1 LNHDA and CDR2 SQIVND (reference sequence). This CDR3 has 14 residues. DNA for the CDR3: TGTGCCAGTAGTATTCCCCAGGGGACAACTGAAGCTTTCTTT. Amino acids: CASSIPQGTTEAFF.